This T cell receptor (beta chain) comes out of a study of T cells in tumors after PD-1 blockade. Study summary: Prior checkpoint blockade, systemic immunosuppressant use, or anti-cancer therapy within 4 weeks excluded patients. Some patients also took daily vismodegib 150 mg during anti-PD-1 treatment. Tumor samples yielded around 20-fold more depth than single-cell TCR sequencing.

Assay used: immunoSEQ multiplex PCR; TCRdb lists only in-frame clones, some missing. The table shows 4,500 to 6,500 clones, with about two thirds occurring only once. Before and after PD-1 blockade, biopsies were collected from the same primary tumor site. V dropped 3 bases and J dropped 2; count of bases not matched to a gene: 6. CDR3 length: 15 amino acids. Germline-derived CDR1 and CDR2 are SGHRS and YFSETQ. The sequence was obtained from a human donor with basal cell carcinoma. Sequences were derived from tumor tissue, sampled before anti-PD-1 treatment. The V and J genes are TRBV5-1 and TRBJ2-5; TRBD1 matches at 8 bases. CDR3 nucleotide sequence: TGCGCCAGCAGCTCAGGGACAGGCCTTCAAGAGACCCAGTACTTC. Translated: CASSSGTGLQETQYF.